This T cell receptor beta chain stems from a study of cytomegalovirus exposure and HLA in healthy donors. Study results and caveats: V- and J-gene trimming in TCR beta was tied to a missense DCLRE1C variant by an analysis performed later.

Points on this clone: Its target is not known.

Vbeta (60) and Jbeta (13) primers were used in the PCR. The table came from immunoSEQ multiplex PCR; TCRdb's copy has only in-frame clones and leaves some out. Of around 190,000 clones in the sample, 70% to 75% were seen once. The TCR originated in a man aged 30 to 39 in good health and CMV-seropositive. The sequenced sample was PBMCs.

The CDR3 DNA reads TGTGCCAGCAGCTTAGGCAGGGTCTCGAACACTGAAGCTTTCTTT. This encodes CASSLGRVSNTEAFF. The chain couples TRBV7-3 to TRBJ1-1, with D possibly TRBD1 on 5 matching bases. Germline V gene sequence: CDR1 SGHTA, CDR2 FQGTGA. V lost 2 bases and J 1 base, leaving 11 bases between the germline ends. The CDR3 is 15 residues long.